The T cell receptor beta chain described here comes from a study of blood T cell repertoires in COVID-19. Looking at the study overall: Spain, Italy and the United States supplied samples that represented acute and convalescent COVID-19. Nucleic acid was either cDNA or gDNA, and it came from T cells, B-cell-depleted T cells, or PBMCs.

The length of the CDR3 is 15 residues. With 5 bases removed from V and 0 bases from J, the gap between germline ends came to 11 bases. CDR1 and CDR2 from the germline V gene are SNHLY and FYNNEI. Patients at the Seattle site were enrolled during active infection and followed longitudinally. As handled by the study authors: It was from reference gene primer amplification that nucleated cell counts were estimated. Clones were read by immunoSEQ multiplex PCR, and TCRdb kept only the in-frame ones, dropping some. The D gene and trimming were derived from the DNA, and the V and J assignments and clone size from that table. This sample has some 160,000 clones; around 87% occur once, and the top ten carry approximately 10%.

This receptor was identified in a woman aged 70-85 years with COVID-19, enrolled during active disease. The specimen sequenced was peripheral blood. The V gene is TRBV2, the J gene TRBJ1-5; D is possibly TRBD1 (6 bases). The CDR3 region is CASSPDRNSNQPQHF. CDR3 sequence (DNA): TGTGCCAGCAGTCCGGACAGAAATAGCAATCAGCCCCAGCATTTT. The whole variable domain, remainder taken from reference TRBV2 and TRBJ1-5, is EPEVTQTPSHQVTQMGQEVILRCVPISNHLYFYWYRQILGQKVEFLVSFYNNEISEKSEIFDDQFSVERPDGSNFTLKIRSTKLEDSAMYFCASSPDRNSNQPQHFGDGTRLSIL.